This T cell receptor beta chain was found in a study of cytomegalovirus exposure and HLA in healthy donors. On the study more broadly: The early release's HLA-typed donors yielded tens of millions of unique TCRs. Study-level findings and limits: Several of the most significant clusters appeared, in a later analysis, to be linked to common viral pathogens.

A remark on this clone: The antigen is unknown.

PCR used 60 Vbeta primers and 13 Jbeta primers. Data came from immunoSEQ multiplex PCR; TCRdb stores just in-frame clones and leaves some out. This sample carries more than 95,000 clones, 75% to 80% of them seen once, and the ten largest clones take 5.8%. This clonotype was sampled from a man aged 55 to 69 in good health and CMV-seropositive. The sequencing sample was made of PBMCs.

The CDR3 protein is CASSSQQGARTEAFF. CDR3 bases: TGTGCCAGCAGCTCCCAACAGGGGGCGCGGACTGAAGCTTTCTTT. The rearrangement joins TRBV7-6 to TRBJ1-1; 9 bases fit TRBD1. The CDR3 runs 15 residues. Germline lookup yields CDR1 SGHVS and CDR2 FNYEAQ. J was trimmed by 5 bases and V by 4 bases; bases with no gene match: 8.